This TCR beta chain is drawn from a study of CD8 T cells in ankylosing spondylitis. TCRdb reanalysed the 5' RACE reads using MiXCR and keeps one entry per CDR3 protein. The table shows some 800,000 distinct CDR3 sequences, with approximately 10% occurring only once. Findings and caveats of the study: Ankylosing spondylitis blood appeared to be characterized by a TCR beta motif of several highly homologous variants. Matched ankylosing spondylitis synovial fluid reportedly showed significant enrichment of disease-linked clones.

This clonotype showed up just a few times. Its antigen is still unknown. This CDR3 comprises 16 residues. CDR1 and CDR2 (germline): SGHTA, FQGNSA. The ends were cut back, 2 bases at V and 7 bases at J, with 15 bases in the middle. The sample consisted of blood, either unsorted or a sorted T cell fraction (not recorded which). This receptor was identified in a male donor with ankylosing spondylitis. The chain carries TRBV7-2 and TRBJ1-6; TRBD1 is a possible D gene (5 bases). The CDR3 region is CASSLLLGTRNSPLHF. DNA for the CDR3: TGTGCCAGCAGCTTACTTCTCGGGACGAGGAATTCACCCCTCCACTTT.